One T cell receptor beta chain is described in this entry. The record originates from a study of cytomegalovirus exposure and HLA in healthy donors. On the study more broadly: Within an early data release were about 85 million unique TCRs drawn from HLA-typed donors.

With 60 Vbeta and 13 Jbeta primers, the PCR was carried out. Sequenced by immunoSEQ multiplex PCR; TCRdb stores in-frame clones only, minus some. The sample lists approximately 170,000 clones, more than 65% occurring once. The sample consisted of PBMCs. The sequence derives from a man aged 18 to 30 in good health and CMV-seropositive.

The CDR3 DNA is TGTGCCAGCAGCTTAGTCCCGAGACGCGGCAATGAGCAGTTCTTC. Its protein is CASSLVPRRGNEQFF. This sequence joins TRBV7-8 and TRBJ2-1, with D uncertain. Trimming took 1 base from V and 6 from J, leaving 13 bases between them. This CDR3 has 15 residues. The germline V gene encodes CDR1 SGHVS and CDR2 FQNEAQ.